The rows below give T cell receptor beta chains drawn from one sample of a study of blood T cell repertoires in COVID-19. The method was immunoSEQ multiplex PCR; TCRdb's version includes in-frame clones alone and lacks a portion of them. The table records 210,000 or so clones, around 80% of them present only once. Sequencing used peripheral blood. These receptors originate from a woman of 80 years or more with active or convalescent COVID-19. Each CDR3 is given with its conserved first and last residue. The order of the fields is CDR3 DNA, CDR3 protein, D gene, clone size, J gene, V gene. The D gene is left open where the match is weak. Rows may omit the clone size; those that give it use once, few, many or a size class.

CDR3 DNA: TGTGCCAGCAGCGAAACTAGCGACAGCTCCTACGAGCAGTACTTC; CDR3 protein: CASSETSDSSYEQYF; D gene: TRBD2; clone size: .; J gene: TRBJ2-7; V gene: TRBV3-1/TRBV3-2
CDR3 DNA: TGTGCCAGCAGGGGACAGCTTAACACTGAAGCTTTCTTT; CDR3 protein: CASRGQLNTEAFF; D gene: TRBD1; clone size: .; J gene: TRBJ1-1; V gene: TRBV6-5
CDR3 DNA: TGTGCCAGCAGTCCAGGGGGCGAGGGCACAGATACGCAGTATTTT; CDR3 protein: CASSPGGEGTDTQYF; D gene: TRBD1; clone size: once; J gene: TRBJ2-3; V gene: TRBV28
CDR3 DNA: TGCGCCAGCAGCTTGTCTAGCGGCGACAGGAGCGATACGCAGTATTTT; CDR3 protein: CASSLSSGDRSDTQYF; D gene: .; clone size: .; J gene: TRBJ2-3; V gene: TRBV5-1
CDR3 DNA: TGTGCCAGCAGTGATCGGGTAGTGAATCAGCCCCAGCATTTT; CDR3 protein: CASSDRVVNQPQHF; D gene: .; clone size: .; J gene: TRBJ1-5; V gene: TRBV2
CDR3 DNA: TGTGCCAGCAGTACCCTACAGGGGGCCACTGAAGCTTTCTTT; CDR3 protein: CASSTLQGATEAFF; D gene: TRBD1; clone size: .; J gene: TRBJ1-1; V gene: TRBV6-5
CDR3 DNA: TGTGCCAGCAGTGGGTACAGTTCTGGCTACACCTTC; CDR3 protein: CASSGYSSGYTF; D gene: .; clone size: .; J gene: TRBJ1-2; V gene: TRBV2
CDR3 DNA: TGTGCCAGCAGTGACTCCGGGACAGATAATGAAAAACTGTTTTTT; CDR3 protein: CASSDSGTDNEKLFF; D gene: TRBD1; clone size: .; J gene: TRBJ1-4; V gene: TRBV6-5
CDR3 DNA: TGTGCCAGCAGCTGGGAAGGGGGCCGCTCCTACGAGCAGTACTTC; CDR3 protein: CASSWEGGRSYEQYF; D gene: TRBD1; clone size: few; J gene: TRBJ2-7; V gene: TRBV7-2
CDR3 DNA: TGTGCCAGCAGCCAAGCCGGGTTCACTGAAGCTTTCTTT; CDR3 protein: CASSQAGFTEAFF; D gene: .; clone size: .; J gene: TRBJ1-1; V gene: TRBV4-2
CDR3 DNA: TGCGCCAGCAGCCCAAGGACAGGGGGTAGGAGTGAAGCTTTCTTT; CDR3 protein: CASSPRTGGRSEAFF; D gene: TRBD1; clone size: .; J gene: TRBJ1-1; V gene: TRBV4-1
CDR3 DNA: TGTGCCAGCAGCCGCACAGGGATGACAGATACGCAGTATTTT; CDR3 protein: CASSRTGMTDTQYF; D gene: .; clone size: .; J gene: TRBJ2-3; V gene: TRBV28
CDR3 DNA: TGTGCCAGTCGAAGTACGGGCTACGAGCAGTACTTC; CDR3 protein: CASRSTGYEQYF; D gene: .; clone size: .; J gene: TRBJ2-7; V gene: TRBV28
CDR3 DNA: TGTGCCAGCAGTATACAGGGGGCGCAGGGCACTGAAGCTTTCTTT; CDR3 protein: CASSIQGAQGTEAFF; D gene: TRBD1; clone size: few; J gene: TRBJ1-1; V gene: TRBV28
CDR3 DNA: TGTGCCAGCAGACGGACAGGGATTAACTATGGCTACACCTTC; CDR3 protein: CASRRTGINYGYTF; D gene: TRBD1; clone size: .; J gene: TRBJ1-2; V gene: TRBV2